This T cell receptor (beta chain) was documented in a study of monozygotic twins with inflammatory bowel disease. CDR3 length: 16 amino acids. CDR1 and CDR2 (germline): SGHRS, YFSETQ. With regard to this clonotype: Its antigen remains unidentified.

Study-wide points: Clonotype overlap with others was lower in IBD patients than in healthy twins, a difference that was greatest with disease activity.

Reprocessing the 5' RACE reads, TCRdb reports a single entry for every CDR3 protein and omits DNA. The sample has approximately 150,000 distinct CDR3 sequences, and its top ten clones hold roughly 2.5%. The chain uses TRBV5-1 and TRBJ2-6; TCRdb proposes TRBD1, but this gene call is untestable without DNA. The clonotype originates from a human donor with ulcerative colitis or Crohn's disease, or a healthy co-twin of an affected twin (not recorded which). The sequenced sample consisted of blood. CDR3: CASSLVTGSGANVLTF.